This T cell receptor beta chain was profiled in a study of T-cell reconstitution after alpha-beta-depleted transplantation in children. Study-wide results and caveats: The main origin of T-cell counts and diversity one year after transplant was newly produced T cells.

With 4 bases clipped from V and 4 bases from J, the junction kept 2 bases outside the gene matches. The CDR3 consists of 13 residues. The germline V gene has CDR1 SGHRS and CDR2 YFSETQ. Ten or more counts support this clonotype. Its target is unknown. For TCRbeta, the library was prepared with unique molecular identifiers. TCRdb itself ran the PCR reads through MiXCR, one entry per CDR3 protein. The sample carries approximately 70,000 distinct CDR3 sequences, roughly 5.2% recorded once. This clonotype was obtained from a boy in the first two years of life who had a stem cell transplant for acute myeloid leukemia, so the T cells may come from the graft donor. This chain links TRBV5-1 with TRBJ1-5; 7 nucleotides agree with TRBD1. Sequences were derived from PBMCs, mostly from graft donor cells, sampled 180 days after TCRalphabeta/CD19-depleted stem cell transplant. CDR3 amino acids: CASSRDRNQPQHF. CDR3 nucleotide sequence: TGCGCCAGCAGCCGGGACAGAAATCAGCCCCAGCATTTT.